This T cell receptor (beta chain) was sequenced during a study of T cells in tuberculosis. Overall study context: Within 7 days of starting treatment, or before, PBMC were stored.

Method: immunoSEQ multiplex PCR; TCRdb's copy keeps in-frame clones and lacks some. The data show 20,000 to 25,000 clones, roughly 84% seen once. As to this clone: Antigen unknown.

V was pared by 4 bases and J by 1 base, with 11 bases between. The CDR3 runs 14 residues. Germline V gives CDR1 SGHRS, CDR2 YFSETQ. Time point of the sample: new active TB diagnosis, blood taken before or within 7 days of starting treatment. Positive smear microscopy and/or M. tuberculosis culture confirmed active disease. Each donor contributed 90,000 to 100,000 T cells on average, unsorted. Study results and caveats: Classification accuracy was 87% (AUROC more than 0.8) with the GMM-specific repertoire.

This rearrangement joins TRBV5-1 to TRBJ1-1, with TRBD1 as a possible D gene (6 bases). This clonotype was obtained from an adult with tuberculosis. Material: PBMCs, obtained at tuberculosis diagnosis. The CDR3 region is CASSNQGQNTEAFF. CDR3 nucleotides: TGCGCCAGCAGCAATCAGGGACAGAACACTGAAGCTTTCTTT.